The 15 T cell receptor beta chains below were found in one sample sequenced in a study of blood T cell repertoires in COVID-19. Some clones are missing from TCRdb's copy, which holds only in-frame ones; the method was immunoSEQ multiplex PCR. This sample has around 700,000 clones, with 85% to 90% found just once. The sample comprised peripheral blood. The receptors were sampled from a woman aged 18 to 35 with acute or convalescent COVID-19.

About this clone itself: Other DNA sequences from this sample encode an identical CDR3 as well. The chain joins TRBV27 to TRBJ1-5, with no clear D. Germline V gene data show CDR1 as MNHEY and CDR2 as SMNVEV (reference sequence). The CDR3 runs 14 residues. V lost 3 bases and J 4 bases, leaving 10 bases between the germline ends. Here the CDR3 reads CASSFGGSNQPQHF. The CDR3, as DNA: TGTGCCAGCAGTTTCGGTGGGAGTAATCAGCCCCAGCATTTT.

V is TRBV3-1 (or the pseudogene TRBV3-2) and J is TRBJ1-2; TRBD1 matches at 10 bases. CDR3 length: 16 amino acids. Germline-derived CDR1 and CDR2 are LGHDT and YNNKEL (reference sequence). The V gene end was trimmed by 3 bases and the J gene end by 4 bases; junction bases not matched to a gene: 8. The CDR3: CASSQAGQGRSYGYTF. In DNA, the CDR3 is TGTGCCAGCAGCCAGGCGGGACAGGGGCGATCCTATGGCTACACCTTC.

The sample holds one count of this clone. The gene calls are TRBV5-1 and TRBJ1-1; 8 nucleotides line up with TRBD1. There are 15 residues in the CDR3. J gave up 1 base and V 0 bases, and 2 bases lay outside the gene matches. The germline V gene encodes CDR1 SGHRS and CDR2 YFSETQ. DNA of the CDR3: TGCGCCAGCAGCTTGGCACAGGGGGGGAACACTGAAGCTTTCTTT. Its translation is CASSLAQGGNTEAFF.

This clone was seen a handful of times. The chain joins TRBV4-1 to TRBJ2-7; possible D gene TRBD1, 5 bases. The V gene lost 0 bases and the J gene lost 4 bases, with 22 bases spanning the gap. The CDR3 loop spans 18 amino acids. Germline loops: CDR1 MGHRA, CDR2 YSYEKL. The CDR3 region has the DNA TGCGCCAGCAGCCAAGATCAAGGTTGGGGCCAGACTGCTTACGAGCAGTACTTC. It yields the protein CASSQDQGWGQTAYEQYF.

The rearrangement links TRBV5-1 to TRBJ1-6; possibly TRBD1 for D (6 bases). Trimming removed 3 bases from V and 10 bases from J, with 11 bases in between. Germline loops: CDR1 SGHRS, CDR2 YFSETQ. The CDR3 covers 13 residues. Here the CDR3 reads CASSSMTGSPLHF. DNA of the CDR3: TGCGCCAGCAGCTCAATGACAGGCTCACCCCTCCACTTT.

The chain recombines TRBV7-2 with TRBJ2-7; 13 nucleotides align to TRBD2. V gave up 5 bases and J gave up 4 bases; unmatched junction bases: 5. The CDR3 loop spans 15 amino acids. Germline CDR1 is SGHTA and CDR2 is FQGNSA. The CDR3 sequence: CASSTQTSGGYEQYF. CDR3 DNA sequence: TGTGCCAGCAGCACCCAGACTAGCGGGGGGTACGAGCAGTACTTC.

V usage is TRBV4-1 and J usage is TRBJ2-2, with D possibly TRBD2 on 6 matching bases. The CDR3 totals 18 residues. Germline V gene sequence: CDR1 MGHRA, CDR2 YSYEKL. Trimming pared 3 bases from V and 7 bases from J, leaving 24 bases between. In DNA form, the CDR3 reads TGCGCCAGCAGCCACCCTCCCCCGGGACTCGCCGGTGGCGGGGAGCTGTTTTTT. It is translated as CASSHPPPGLAGGGELFF.

The sample holds one count of this clone. J is TRBJ2-2 and V is TRBV3-1 (or the pseudogene TRBV3-2); 7 bases align to TRBD1. This CDR3 has 15 residues. Per germline, CDR1 LGHDT and CDR2 YNNKEL (reference sequence). V trimming: 1 base; J trimming: 7 bases; junction bases outside the gene matches: 6. For the CDR3, the DNA is TGTGCCAGCAGCCAAGGAGGGGGCGATATCGGGGAGCTGTTTTTT. It yields the protein CASSQGGGDIGELFF.

Here the CDR3 DNA reads TGTGCCAGCAGCTTAGCAGCGGGGGATGGCAATGAGCAGTTCTTC. Its protein product is CASSLAAGDGNEQFF. V is TRBV7-7 and J is TRBJ2-1; 8 bases are a match to TRBD2. Trimming removed 0 bases from V and 6 bases from J; junction bases left unmatched: 4. The CDR3 covers 15 residues. Germline V gene data show CDR1 as SSHAT and CDR2 as FNYEAQ (reference sequence).

The table lists this clone with a few counts. This chain links TRBV4-3 with TRBJ1-2; D ambiguous. Trimming shortened V by 4 bases and J by 4 bases, and 19 bases separated the two germline ends. The CDR3 has 16 residues. The V gene's germline CDR1 is LGHNA and CDR2 YSLEER. Here the CDR3 DNA reads TGCGCCAGCAGCCGCCGGTTAGGGCGAGGGTTCTATGGCTACACCTTC. Its protein is CASSRRLGRGFYGYTF.

The chain combines TRBV2 with TRBJ2-7; TRBD1 matches at 8 bases. V shed 4 bases, J shed 4 bases, and the junction held 9 bases outside the gene matches. From germline, CDR1 is SNHLY and CDR2 FYNNEI. The CDR3 spans 15 residues. The CDR3 protein is CASSVEGRGLYEQYF. In DNA form, the CDR3 reads TGTGCCAGCAGTGTAGAGGGCAGGGGGCTGTACGAGCAGTACTTC.

The rearrangement links TRBV28 to TRBJ2-7, with D perhaps TRBD2 (6 bases). The V gene lost 3 bases and the J gene lost 0 bases, with 9 bases spanning the gap. The CDR3 loop spans 14 amino acids. Germline values: CDR1 MDHEN, CDR2 SYDVKM. CDR3 sequence: CASSLGGSSYEQYF. For the CDR3, the DNA is TGTGCCAGCAGTTTGGGAGGATCCTCCTACGAGCAGTACTTC.

This clone was found once. This rearrangement joins TRBV7-2 to TRBJ1-6; a possible D gene is TRBD1 (6 bases). Deletions cut 3 bases from V and 8 bases from J, with 23 bases between. The germline V gene encodes CDR1 SGHTA and CDR2 FQGNSA. The CDR3 spans 18 residues. The chain's CDR3 is CASSFDPPRTGTDSPLHF. The DNA for the CDR3 is TGTGCCAGCAGCTTTGACCCCCCTAGAACAGGGACGGATTCACCCCTCCACTTT.

The chain recombines TRBV30 with TRBJ1-1, with TRBD1 as a possible D gene (6 bases). The CDR3 spans 14 residues. V was clipped by 2 bases and J by 6 bases, with 16 bases between them. Per the germline V gene, CDR1 is GTSNPN and CDR2 is SVGIG (reference sequence). CDR3 sequence reads: CAWSHPGGRAEAFF. The CDR3 DNA sequence: TGTGCCTGGAGTCACCCGGGGGGGCGGGCTGAAGCTTTCTTT.

The chain links TRBV9 to TRBJ2-6; TRBD2 aligns across 10 bases. Per the germline V gene, CDR1 is SGDLS and CDR2 is YYNGEE. Trimming cost V 3 bases and J 0 bases; bases outside gene matches: 3. This CDR3 is built from 17 residues. The CDR3: CASSDSGGSSGANVLTF. The CDR3 DNA follows: TGTGCCAGCAGCGATAGCGGGGGGAGCTCTGGGGCCAACGTCCTGACTTTC.